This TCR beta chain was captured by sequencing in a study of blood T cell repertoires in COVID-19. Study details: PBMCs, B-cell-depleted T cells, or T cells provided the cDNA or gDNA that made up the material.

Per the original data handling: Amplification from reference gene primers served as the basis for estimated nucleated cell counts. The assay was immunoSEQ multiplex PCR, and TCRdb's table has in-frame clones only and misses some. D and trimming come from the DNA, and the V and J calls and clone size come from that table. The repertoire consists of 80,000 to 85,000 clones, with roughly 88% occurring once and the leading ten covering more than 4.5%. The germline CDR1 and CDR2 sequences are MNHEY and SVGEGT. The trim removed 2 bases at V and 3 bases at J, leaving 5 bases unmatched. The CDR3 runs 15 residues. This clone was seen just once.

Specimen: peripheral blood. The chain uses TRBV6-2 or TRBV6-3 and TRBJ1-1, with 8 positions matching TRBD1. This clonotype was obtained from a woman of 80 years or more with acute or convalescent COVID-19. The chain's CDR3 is CASSYRQGMDTEAFF. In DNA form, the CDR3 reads TGTGCCAGCAGTTACCGACAGGGGATGGACACTGAAGCTTTCTTT.